The 22 T cell receptor beta chains below come from one sample, sequenced in a study of blood T cell repertoires in COVID-19. TCRdb's table, derived via immunoSEQ multiplex PCR, lists solely in-frame clones and lacks some. The data show some 150,000 clones, with approximately 80% seen just once and roughly an eighth held by the top ten. Sequencing was carried out using peripheral blood. These receptors originate from a woman aged 60 to 75 with COVID-19, enrolled during active disease.

This clone is a singleton in its sample. This chain uses TRBV30 with TRBJ1-1; D call uncertain. The CDR3 runs 10 residues. Per the germline V gene, CDR1 is GTSNPN and CDR2 is SVGIG (reference sequence). The ends were cut back, 6 bases at V and 6 bases at J, with 8 bases in the middle. Written as DNA, the CDR3 is TGTGCCTGCTGGGCCGCTGAAGCTTTCTTT. Translated, it gives CACWAAEAFF.

The count of this clone is one. The gene calls are TRBV6-5 and TRBJ1-1, with TRBD1 as a possible D gene (5 bases). Germline V gene sequence: CDR1 MNHEY, CDR2 SVGAGI. The CDR3 consists of 11 residues. V lost 7 bases and J 8 bases, leaving 11 bases between the germline ends. For the CDR3, the DNA is TGTGCCAGCAACCTCTCAGGGGAAGCTTTCTTT. Residues: CASNLSGEAFF.

This clone was detected once. This chain uses TRBV19 with TRBJ2-3, with D perhaps TRBD1 (6 bases). The CDR3 sequence is 18 residues long. V lost 5 bases and J lost 2, with 23 bases in between. CDR1 is LNHDA, CDR2 SQIVND, per germline (reference sequence). The CDR3 DNA is TGTGCCAGTAGTTTTTTAACGATACAGGGTGGGTTCACAGATACGCAGTATTTT. It specifies CASSFLTIQGGFTDTQYF.

The chain couples TRBV24-1 to TRBJ1-5; 8 bases line up with TRBD1. With V trimmed by 4 bases and J by 10 bases, 8 bases remained unmatched. The CDR3 is made up of 14 amino acids. The germline V gene has CDR1 KGHDR and CDR2 SFDVKD. As DNA, the CDR3 is TGTGCCACCAGTGAGGGACAGGATTACACCCCCCAGCATTTT. Translation: CATSEGQDYTPQHF.

Comment on this clone: One end of the junction varies from germline; a read error may be responsible. V is TRBV3-1 (or the pseudogene TRBV3-2) and J is TRBJ2-7, with D perhaps TRBD2 (5 bases). Germline V gives CDR1 LGHDT, CDR2 YNNKEL (reference sequence). This CDR3 is 12 amino acids long. This CDR3 reads CASSQETGEQYF. In DNA form, the CDR3 reads TGTGCCAGCAGTCAAGAGACGGGGGAGCAGTACTTC.

The genes are TRBV7-2 and TRBJ2-7; D is unresolved. The CDR3 sequence is 14 residues long. V was trimmed by 4 bases and J by 2 bases, leaving 12 bases between them. From germline, CDR1 is SGHTA and CDR2 FQGNSA. DNA for the CDR3: TGTGCCAGCAGCTCGTACATGGAGACCTACGAGCAGTACTTC. Encoded protein: CASSSYMETYEQYF.

The gene calls are TRBV4-1 and TRBJ1-4; D perhaps matches TRBD1 (5 bases). From germline, CDR1 is MGHRA and CDR2 YSYEKL. The V end was cut by 1 base, the J end by 5 bases, with 20 bases between. The CDR3 loop spans 18 amino acids. CDR3 in DNA: TGCGCCAGCAGCCAAGGCAGGGTGGGGCTTGGGGGGAATGAAAAACTGTTTTTT. It is translated as CASSQGRVGLGGNEKLFF.

The rearrangement uses TRBV19 and TRBJ2-7, with D unresolved. Germline values: CDR1 LNHDA, CDR2 SQIVND (reference sequence). Between the trimmed V and J ends, which lost 5 bases and 3 bases, there was a span of 11 bases. The CDR3 extends over 13 amino acids. This CDR3 is CASSWQTFYEQYF. In DNA, the CDR3 is TGTGCCAGTAGTTGGCAGACTTTCTACGAGCAGTACTTC.

The CDR3 nucleotides are TGTGCCAGCAGCTTAGCCAATCAGGGGACACCTAGCACAGATACGCAGTATTTT. Encoded protein: CASSLANQGTPSTDTQYF. The V and J genes are TRBV11-2 and TRBJ2-3; perhaps TRBD1 as D (6 bases). From germline, CDR1 is SGHAT and CDR2 FQNNGV. CDR3 length: 18 amino acids. V shed 1 base and J shed 0 bases, with 17 bases lying between them.

The chain combines TRBV11-3 with TRBJ2-1, with 11 positions matching TRBD2. The CDR3 spans 16 residues. V was clipped by 5 bases and J by 7 bases; unmatched bases: 10. In germline, CDR1 is SGHNT, CDR2 YENEEA. CDR3 sequence (DNA): TGTGCCAGCAGCACAGTGACTAGCGGGAAGGTGAATGAGCAGTTCTTC. Translated, it gives CASSTVTSGKVNEQFF.

This clone came up a few times. The chain recombines TRBV11-2 with TRBJ1-6; D ambiguous. Germline assignment: CDR1 SGHAT and CDR2 FQNNGV. V was pared by 2 bases and J by 7 bases, with 9 bases between. The CDR3 extends over 14 amino acids. CDR3 nucleotides: TGTGCCAGCAGCTTAACCGGCGGGAATTCACCCCTCCACTTT. It translates to CASSLTGGNSPLHF.

This chain connects TRBV11-2 to TRBJ1-1; tentatively, D is TRBD1 (5 bases). The CDR3 is 15 amino acids. The V gene's germline CDR1 is SGHAT and CDR2 FQNNGV. Trimming removed 5 bases from V and 1 base from J, with 14 bases in between. The CDR3 bases are TGTGCCAGCAGCACCCCGGGGAGGGGGAACACTGAAGCTTTCTTT. It translates to CASSTPGRGNTEAFF.

V usage is TRBV3-1 (or the pseudogene TRBV3-2) and J usage is TRBJ1-5; 8 bases align to TRBD1. Germline CDR1 reads LGHDT; CDR2 reads YNNKEL (reference sequence). The CDR3 sequence is 14 residues long. Germline trimming cut 3 bases from V and 5 bases from J; bases unmatched to any gene: 3. This CDR3 reads CASSHGQGYQPQHF. The CDR3 DNA sequence: TGTGCCAGCAGCCACGGACAGGGCTATCAGCCCCAGCATTTT.

This clone was seen a handful of times. The chain uses TRBV12-3 or TRBV12-4 and TRBJ1-2; the match to TRBD1 covers 9 bases. The CDR3 is made up of 13 amino acids. The J segment lost 3 bases and the V segment lost 5 bases, leaving 1 base of the junction unmatched. The CDR3 here is CASSGQGYYGYTF. The DNA for the CDR3 is TGTGCCAGCAGTGGACAGGGGTACTATGGCTACACCTTC.

The rearrangement joins TRBV10-2 to TRBJ2-1; D is unclear. Trimming cost V 4 bases and J 9 bases, with 10 bases left between them. The CDR3 spans 12 residues. CDR1 WSHSY and CDR2 SAAADI come from the germline V gene. CDR3 bases: TGCGCCAGCAGTGCTCTATCAGGTGAGCAGTTCTTC. Translating gives CASSALSGEQFF.

V gene TRBV29-1 combines with J gene TRBJ1-4; D not certain. CDR1 and CDR2 (germline): SQVTM, ANQGSEA. V was pared by 4 bases and J by 3 bases, with 9 bases between. This CDR3 is built from 13 residues. The CDR3 DNA reads as TGCAGCGTTGCGGAGCAGTCTAATGAAAAACTGTTTTTT. This sequence encodes CSVAEQSNEKLFF. Looking up the rest from reference TRBV29-1 and TRBJ1-4 gives the full variable domain: SAVISQKPSRDICQRGTSLTIQCQVDSQVTMMFWYRQQPGQSLTLIATANQGSEATYESGFVIDKFPISRPNLTFSTLTVSNMSPEDSSIYLCSVAEQSNEKLFFGSGTQLSVL.

This chain uses TRBV19 with TRBJ1-5; 12 bases map to TRBD1. Per the germline V gene, CDR1 is LNHDA and CDR2 is SQIVND (reference sequence). V lost 5 bases, J lost 6 bases, and 2 bases stayed unmatched. This CDR3 is 14 amino acids long. CDR3 coding DNA: TGTGCCAGTAGTGGGACAGGGGGCAGTCAGCCCCAGCATTTT. This sequence encodes CASSGTGGSQPQHF.

J is TRBJ2-3 and V is TRBV24-1; TRBD1 might be the D (6 bases). Trimming stripped 1 base from V and 1 base from J, with 11 bases between. Germline V lookup: CDR1 KGHDR, CDR2 SFDVKD. The CDR3 totals 16 residues. The CDR3 region has the DNA TGTGCCACCAGTGATTTCCGGACAGAGGGCACAGATACGCAGTATTTT. Translation gives CATSDFRTEGTDTQYF.

CDR3 sequence reads: CASSPQGVLAGSKHEQFF. DNA of the CDR3: TGTGCCAGCAGTCCCCAGGGAGTACTAGCGGGGTCGAAGCATGAGCAGTTCTTC. The chain has TRBV6-6 and TRBJ2-1; 10 positions match TRBD2. Germline assignment: CDR1 MNHNY and CDR2 SVGAGI (reference sequence). The CDR3 spans 18 residues. The ends lost 5 bases at V and 8 bases at J; junction bases unmatched: 18.

The J gene is TRBJ1-2, the V gene TRBV5-1; a possible D gene is TRBD1 (5 bases). Between the trimmed V and J ends, which lost 0 bases and 2 bases, there was a span of 11 bases. Germline V CDR1 and CDR2: SGHRS, YFSETQ. The CDR3 loop spans 15 amino acids. CDR3 residues: CASSLGGAWNYGYTF. The CDR3 DNA sequence: TGCGCCAGCAGCTTGGGGGGCGCTTGGAACTATGGCTACACCTTC.

This clone was seen a handful of times. CDR3 bases: TGCGCCAGCAGCCCAGGGTCAGGGGGCCGGTCAGAAAAACTGTTTTTT. As protein: CASSPGSGGRSEKLFF. V is TRBV5-1 and J is TRBJ1-4; TRBD1 aligns across 8 bases. The CDR3 is 16 residues long. V gave up 4 bases and J gave up 8 bases; unmatched junction bases: 13. Germline V gives CDR1 SGHRS, CDR2 YFSETQ.

J is TRBJ1-3 and V is TRBV5-6; no clear D. The CDR3 totals 14 residues. V was pared by 0 bases and J by 2 bases, with 6 bases between. Germline values: CDR1 SGHDT, CDR2 YYEEEE. CDR3 in DNA: TGTGCCAGCAGCTTGGGGCCGACTGGAAACACCATATATTTT. Translating gives CASSLGPTGNTIYF.